This T cell receptor beta chain was sequenced for a study of yellow fever vaccine responses in identical twins. MiXCR, applied by TCRdb to the RT-PCR reads, yields one record per CDR3 protein. The repertoire includes under 20,000 distinct CDR3 sequences, less than 75% of them detected once, and less than 2.5% sits in the top ten. Per germline, CDR1 LNHDA and CDR2 SQIVND (reference sequence). This CDR3 has 18 amino acids. V gave up 0 bases and J gave up 2 bases, with 17 bases separating them. This receptor was identified in a woman aged 18-29 years who received the yellow fever vaccine. The sample was T cells from blood (PBMCs), unsorted or a sorted subset (not recorded which), taken before or after yellow fever vaccination (not recorded which). The chain has TRBV19 and TRBJ2-4, with D hard to call. The CDR3 spells CASSIDLSSGVTKNIQYF. In DNA, the CDR3 is TGTGCCAGTAGTATAGATCTATCCTCTGGGGTAACCAAAAACATTCAGTACTTC.